A selection of T cell receptor beta chains follows, all from one sample in a study of Graves' ophthalmopathy and Graves' hyperthyroidism. TCRdb recomputed calls from the multiplex PCR reads with MiXCR, one row per CDR3 protein. The data hold 650,000 to 900,000 distinct CDR3 sequences, with roughly two fifths observed a single time. Sequencing was carried out using peripheral blood. The receptors come from an adult man with Graves' ophthalmopathy. Both conserved end residues are part of each CDR3. Fields, in order: D gene, J gene, V gene, clone size, CDR3 length, CDR3 protein, CDR3 DNA. D genes are given only for firm matches. Clone size is not always given. Where it is, it says once, few, many or a class for expanded clones.

d_gene: .
j_gene: TRBJ2-7
v_gene: TRBV7-9
abundance: .
len: 14
CDR3aa: CASSPPGLSVEQYF
CDR3nt: TGTGCCAGCAGCCCTCCCGGCCTTTCGGTAGAGCAGTACTTC

d_gene: TRBD1
j_gene: TRBJ2-7
v_gene: TRBV6-6
abundance: few
len: 12
CDR3aa: CASSWDSDEQYF
CDR3nt: TGTGCCAGCAGTTGGGACAGTGACGAGCAGTACTTC

d_gene: .
j_gene: TRBJ1-1
v_gene: TRBV7-3
abundance: .
len: 13
CDR3aa: CASGPERGGEAFF
CDR3nt: TGTGCCAGCGGCCCCGAAAGGGGGGGGGAAGCTTTCTTT

d_gene: TRBD1
j_gene: TRBJ1-1
v_gene: TRBV14
abundance: .
len: 16
CDR3aa: CASSRRDRGLNTEAFF
CDR3nt: TGTGCCAGCAGCCGACGGGACAGGGGATTGAACACTGAAGCTTTCTTT

d_gene: .
j_gene: TRBJ1-2
v_gene: TRBV9
abundance: many
len: 13
CDR3aa: CASSVAGPYGYTF
CDR3nt: TGTGCCAGCAGCGTAGCGGGGCCTTATGGCTACACCTTC

d_gene: .
j_gene: TRBJ2-7
v_gene: TRBV11-2
abundance: many
len: 13
CDR3aa: CASSPRTSYEQYF
CDR3nt: TGTGCCAGCAGCCCTCGGACATCTTACGAGCAGTACTTC

d_gene: .
j_gene: TRBJ2-7
v_gene: TRBV7-9
abundance: .
len: 15
CDR3aa: CASSPGDYPTYEQYF
CDR3nt: TGTGCCAGCAGCCCTGGAGACTACCCGACCTACGAGCAGTACTTC

d_gene: .
j_gene: TRBJ2-2
v_gene: TRBV7-2
abundance: .
len: 12
CDR3aa: CASSLAVRQLFF
CDR3nt: TGTGCCAGCAGCTTAGCTGTACGGCAGCTGTTTTTT

d_gene: .
j_gene: TRBJ1-4
v_gene: TRBV2
abundance: .
len: 15
CDR3aa: CASGDLQGTNEKLFF
CDR3nt: TGTGCCAGCGGGGATTTGCAAGGAACTAATGAAAAACTGTTTTTT

d_gene: .
j_gene: TRBJ2-7
v_gene: TRBV20-1
abundance: .
len: 14
CDR3aa: CSARSSSGTYEQYF
CDR3nt: TGCAGTGCTAGGAGCAGTAGCGGAACCTACGAGCAGTACTTC

d_gene: .
j_gene: TRBJ1-4
v_gene: TRBV7-2
abundance: many
len: 15
CDR3aa: CASSLDGGTNEKLFF
CDR3nt: TGTGCCAGCAGCTTAGATGGGGGAACTAATGAAAAACTGTTTTTT

d_gene: TRBD1
j_gene: TRBJ1-2
v_gene: TRBV5-4
abundance: few
len: 16
CDR3aa: CASSLGTGARDLGYTF
CDR3nt: TGTGCCAGCAGCTTGGGGACAGGAGCGAGGGACTTAGGCTACACCTTC

d_gene: TRBD1
j_gene: TRBJ1-3
v_gene: TRBV29-1
abundance: many
len: 14
CDR3aa: CSVVGTGSGNTIYF
CDR3nt: TGCAGCGTTGTGGGGACAGGGTCTGGAAACACCATATATTTT

d_gene: .
j_gene: TRBJ1-2
v_gene: TRBV15
abundance: .
len: 14
CDR3aa: CATSSPQQNYGYTF
CDR3nt: TGTGCCACCAGCAGCCCGCAGCAGAACTATGGCTACACCTTC

d_gene: TRBD1
j_gene: TRBJ2-6
v_gene: TRBV7-9
abundance: many
len: 17
CDR3aa: CASSTRDRVAGANVLTF
CDR3nt: TGTGCCAGCAGCACCCGGGACAGGGTTGCCGGGGCCAACGTCCTGACTTTC

d_gene: .
j_gene: TRBJ2-7
v_gene: TRBV12-3/TRBV12-4
abundance: .
len: 15
CDR3aa: CASSVGGLFSYEQYF
CDR3nt: TGTGCCAGCAGCGTAGGGGGTCTGTTCTCCTACGAGCAGTACTTC

d_gene: .
j_gene: TRBJ1-5
v_gene: TRBV15
abundance: many
len: 15
CDR3aa: CATSRVGSSNQPQHF
CDR3nt: TGTGCCACCAGCAGAGTAGGGTCGAGCAATCAGCCCCAGCATTTT

d_gene: .
j_gene: TRBJ1-3
v_gene: TRBV9
abundance: few
len: 16
CDR3aa: CASSAWGDNSGNTIYF
CDR3nt: TGTGCCAGCAGCGCGTGGGGCGACAACTCTGGAAACACCATATATTTT

d_gene: TRBD1
j_gene: TRBJ1-2
v_gene: TRBV7-9
abundance: .
len: 12
CDR3aa: CARDRGHDGYTF
CDR3nt: TGTGCCAGGGACAGGGGGCACGATGGCTACACCTTC

d_gene: .
j_gene: TRBJ2-5
v_gene: TRBV29-1
abundance: many
len: 12
CDR3aa: CSDSETQETQYF
CDR3nt: TGCAGCGATAGCGAGACACAAGAGACCCAGTACTTC

d_gene: TRBD1
j_gene: TRBJ1-5
v_gene: TRBV20-1
abundance: few
len: 14
CDR3aa: CSASPGTGNQPQHF
CDR3nt: TGCAGTGCTAGTCCTGGGACAGGGAATCAGCCCCAGCATTTT

d_gene: TRBD1
j_gene: TRBJ2-2
v_gene: TRBV24-1
abundance: few
len: 20
CDR3aa: CATSDWAVDREAQNTGELFF
CDR3nt: TGTGCCACCAGTGATTGGGCCGTGGACAGGGAAGCCCAGAACACCGGGGAGCTGTTTTTT

d_gene: .
j_gene: TRBJ2-7
v_gene: TRBV14
abundance: .
len: 13
CDR3aa: CASGQFRDNEQYF
CDR3nt: TGTGCCAGCGGCCAGTTTCGGGATAACGAGCAGTACTTC

d_gene: .
j_gene: TRBJ1-2
v_gene: TRBV6-6
abundance: few
len: 14
CDR3aa: CASSYPLGTDGYTF
CDR3nt: TGTGCCAGCAGTTACCCTTTAGGGACGGATGGCTACACCTTC